Listed below are T cell receptor beta chains from one sample, sequenced in a study of blood T cell repertoires in COVID-19. TCRdb's table, derived via immunoSEQ multiplex PCR, lists solely in-frame clones and lacks some. Among approximately 330,000 clones listed, roughly 90% were seen once. The sequencing input was peripheral blood. The source of these receptors is a man under 40 with COVID-19, enrolled during active disease. CDR3s include the opening cysteine and the closing phenylalanine or tryptophan. Fields, in order: J gene, D gene, clone size, V gene, CDR3 protein, CDR3 DNA. D genes are given only for firm matches. Size is omitted from some rows. Given values are once, few, many or a class for expanded clones.

TRBJ2-1	TRBD2	NA	TRBV7-3	CASSLFAGGNNEQFF	TGTGCCAGCAGCTTATTTGCGGGGGGTAACAATGAGCAGTTCTTC
TRBJ1-6	NA	few	TRBV7-3	CASSREGRRDSPLHF	TGTGCCAGCAGCCGAGAGGGTCGGAGGGATTCACCCCTCCACTTT
TRBJ2-5	NA	NA	TRBV5-6	CASSWGVGRDSSQETQYF	TGTGCCAGCAGCTGGGGCGTTGGCAGGGATAGTTCACAAGAGACCCAGTACTTC
TRBJ2-1	TRBD2	NA	TRBV7-2	CASSRLAEPNEQFF	TGTGCCTCCTCGAGACTAGCGGAGCCCAATGAGCAGTTCTTC
TRBJ2-1	TRBD1	NA	TRBV6-1	CASSDSGTGGSNEQFF	TGTGCCAGCAGTGATTCTGGGACAGGGGGCTCCAATGAGCAGTTCTTC
TRBJ1-1	NA	NA	TRBV27	CASRYRGTTEAFF	TGTGCCAGCAGGTACCGGGGTACCACTGAAGCTTTCTTT
TRBJ2-3	TRBD1	NA	TRBV18	CASSPGAGGFTDTQYF	TGTGCCAGCTCCCCGGGGGCAGGGGGCTTCACAGATACGCAGTATTTT
TRBJ2-2	TRBD2	NA	TRBV4-2	CASSPRGGGGADGELFF	TGTGCCAGCAGCCCCCGGGGGGGCGGGGGGGCGGACGGGGAGCTGTTTTTT
TRBJ1-4	NA	NA	TRBV7-2	CASSPPDSFRNEKLFF	TGTGCCAGCAGCCCCCCGGACAGTTTTCGTAATGAAAAACTGTTTTTT
TRBJ2-3	TRBD1	NA	TRBV7-9	CASSLEGGRADTQYF	TGTGCCAGCAGCTTAGAAGGGGGCCGGGCAGATACGCAGTATTTT
TRBJ2-3	TRBD1	NA	TRBV30	CAWSLTGVGTDTQYF	TGTGCCTGGAGTCTAACAGGGGTTGGGACAGATACGCAGTATTTT
TRBJ1-1	NA	NA	TRBV28	CASRFGQNTEAFF	TGTGCCAGCAGGTTTGGACAGAACACTGAAGCTTTCTTT
TRBJ2-1	NA	NA	TRBV7-9	CASIPVRAPNEQFF	TGTGCCAGCATCCCCGTCAGGGCCCCCAATGAGCAGTTCTTC
TRBJ2-3	NA	NA	TRBV3-1/TRBV3-2	CASSPRGTYSTTDTQYF	TGTGCCAGCAGTCCTCGTGGTACCTATAGCACCACAGATACGCAGTATTTT
TRBJ2-1	NA	NA	TRBV2	CASGSGNEQFF	TGTGCCAGCGGTAGTGGCAATGAGCAGTTCTTC
TRBJ2-1	NA	NA	TRBV7-8	CASSETATAEQFF	TGTGCCAGCAGCGAGACAGCTACCGCTGAGCAGTTCTTC
TRBJ1-3	TRBD1	NA	TRBV6-5	CASSYGTGAGNTIYF	TGTGCCAGCAGTTACGGCACAGGGGCTGGAAACACCATATATTTT
TRBJ1-1	NA	NA	TRBV9	CASSVTGTPNTEAFF	TGTGCCAGCAGCGTCACCGGGACACCGAACACTGAAGCTTTCTTT
TRBJ2-2	TRBD1	NA	TRBV9	CASSVAGQGTNTGELFF	TGTGCCAGCAGCGTAGCCGGACAGGGGACGAACACCGGGGAGCTGTTTTTT
TRBJ2-7	TRBD2	once	TRBV27	CVTSGRRGEQYF	TGTGTCACCAGCGGGAGAAGGGGCGAGCAGTACTTC
TRBJ2-3	NA	NA	TRBV5-4	CASSLDQGDTQYF	TGTGCCAGCAGCTTGGATCAGGGGGATACGCAGTATTTT
TRBJ1-5	NA	NA	TRBV30	CAWGYSNQPQHF	TGTGCCTGGGGGTATAGCAATCAGCCCCAGCATTTT
TRBJ1-4	NA	NA	TRBV7-9	CASSLAYVTNEKLFF	TGTGCCAGCAGCTTAGCTTACGTAACAAATGAAAAACTGTTTTTT
TRBJ2-7	NA	NA	TRBV7-9	CASSFGDTASYEQYF	TGTGCCAGCAGCTTTGGGGACACAGCTTCCTACGAGCAGTACTTC
TRBJ2-3	TRBD1	NA	TRBV5-1	CASSSSGQGDTQYF	TGCGCCAGCAGCTCCTCGGGACAGGGCGATACGCAGTATTTT
TRBJ1-6	TRBD1	NA	TRBV6-2/TRBV6-3	CASSWTGIRALHF	TGTGCCAGCAGCTGGACAGGGATCAGGGCCCTCCACTTT
TRBJ1-1	NA	NA	TRBV3-1/TRBV3-2	CASSRSGAGLSAEAFF	TGTGCCAGCAGCCGTTCCGGAGCCGGACTTTCGGCTGAAGCTTTCTTT
TRBJ2-7	NA	NA	TRBV7-9	CASSLYSGSYEQYF	TGTGCCAGCAGCTTATACTCAGGCTCCTACGAGCAGTACTTC
TRBJ2-7	NA	NA	TRBV7-3	CASSPQGGSYEQYF	TGTGCCAGCAGCCCTCAGGGGGGCTCCTACGAGCAGTACTTC
TRBJ2-2	TRBD2	once	TRBV11-3	CASSAGTSGGELFF	TGTGCCAGCAGCGCCGGGACTAGCGGGGGGGAGCTGTTTTTT
TRBJ1-1	NA	NA	TRBV19	CASSRQKGNTEAFF	TGTGCCAGTAGCAGACAGAAAGGAAACACTGAAGCTTTCTTT
TRBJ1-2	NA	once	TRBV5-4	CASSLAQNQGYTF	TGTGCCAGCAGCTTGGCCCAGAATCAGGGCTACACCTTC
TRBJ1-2	NA	NA	TRBV19	CASKRSGGYTF	TGTGCCAGTAAGAGGTCAGGGGGCTACACCTTC
TRBJ2-5	TRBD2	NA	TRBV19	CASSIGRGGKETQYF	TGTGCCAGTAGTATAGGCCGGGGGGGAAAGGAGACCCAGTACTTC
TRBJ1-1	NA	NA	TRBV9	CASSVDQGPEAFF	TGTGCCAGCAGCGTGGATCAGGGCCCTGAAGCTTTCTTT
TRBJ2-1	NA	NA	TRBV28	CASRQQGGEQFF	TGTGCCAGCAGGCAACAGGGTGGTGAGCAGTTCTTC
TRBJ1-5	TRBD1	many	TRBV19	CASSVGTVSNQPQHF	TGTGCCAGTAGTGTAGGGACAGTTAGCAATCAGCCCCAGCATTTT
TRBJ2-7	TRBD2	NA	TRBV24-1	CATSAAGAVYEQYF	TGTGCCACCAGTGCGGCGGGAGCGGTCTACGAGCAGTACTTC
TRBJ1-1	NA	NA	TRBV7-9	CASSFLDSRAEAFF	TGTGCCAGCAGCTTCTTGGACAGTCGCGCTGAAGCTTTCTTT
TRBJ2-1	NA	NA	TRBV9	CASSPGEHNYNEQFF	TGTGCCAGCAGCCCCGGGGAACACAACTACAATGAGCAGTTCTTC
TRBJ2-1	TRBD1	NA	TRBV5-1	CASSWSGDRVRNEQFF	TGCGCCAGCAGCTGGAGCGGGGACAGGGTTAGGAATGAGCAGTTCTTC
TRBJ2-6	TRBD1	NA	TRBV10-3	CAISDGTGRQGGANVLTF	TGTGCCATCAGTGACGGGACAGGAAGGCAAGGTGGGGCCAACGTCCTGACTTTC
TRBJ1-5	NA	few	TRBV6-2/TRBV6-3	CASSYSGQRSNQPQHF	TGTGCCAGCAGTTATTCGGGACAACGTAGCAATCAGCCCCAGCATTTT
TRBJ1-3	TRBD1	NA	TRBV28	CASRGQGAIGNTIYF	TGTGCCAGCAGGGGACAGGGGGCGATAGGAAACACCATATATTTT
TRBJ1-1	NA	NA	TRBV29-1	CSVEGRVNTEAFF	TGCAGCGTGGAGGGCAGGGTGAACACTGAAGCTTTCTTT
TRBJ2-1	NA	once	TRBV7-9	CASSLWPPSYNEQFF	TGTGCCAGCAGCCTGTGGCCCCCCTCCTACAATGAGCAGTTCTTC
TRBJ1-1	TRBD1	NA	TRBV7-8	CASSLVSAGGTEAFF	TGTGCCAGCAGCTTAGTCAGCGCAGGGGGCACTGAAGCTTTCTTT
TRBJ2-1	NA	few	TRBV2	CASGGTDELRSSYNEQFF	TGTGCCAGCGGGGGGACAGATGAATTACGGAGCTCCTACAATGAGCAGTTCTTC
TRBJ1-6	NA	few	TRBV5-6	CASSLSPDNSPLHF	TGTGCCAGCAGCTTGTCGCCAGATAATTCACCCCTCCACTTT
TRBJ1-1	NA	NA	TRBV18	CASSPSTGGDTEAFF	TGTGCCAGCTCCCCGAGTACGGGGGGTGACACTGAAGCTTTCTTT
TRBJ2-7	TRBD1	NA	TRBV11-3	CASSLAGTGTYEQYF	TGTGCCAGCAGCTTGGCCGGGACAGGTACCTACGAGCAGTACTTC
TRBJ2-1	TRBD2	NA	TRBV24-1	CATSDSLAGGNSYNEQFF	TGTGCCACCAGTGATTCCCTAGCGGGAGGTAACTCCTACAATGAGCAGTTCTTC